This is a list of T cell receptor beta chains from one sample in a study of glioma-infiltrating T cells. TCRdb fed the multiplex PCR reads into MiXCR, producing one record per CDR3 protein. The sample lists approximately 100,000 distinct CDR3 sequences, less than 30% occurring once. The sample taken for sequencing was glioma tissue, nonneoplastic brain tissue, or PBMCs (not recorded which). The source is a human donor with low-grade glioma or glioblastoma, undergoing nonglioma brain surgery, or in good health (not recorded which). Both conserved end residues are part of each CDR3. The order of the fields is J gene, clone size, D gene, V gene, CDR3 DNA, CDR3 protein. A D gene is named only where the DNA matches it firmly. Only part of the rows carry a size: once, few, many, or a class if the clone is expanded.

J gene: TRBJ2-1; clone size: -; D gene: TRBD2; V gene: TRBV5-5; CDR3 DNA: TGTGCCAGCAGCTTGGCCCCGGGGGGCGGGGGGGCTATAAATGAGCAGTTCTTC; CDR3 protein: CASSLAPGGGGAINEQFF
J gene: TRBJ2-5; clone size: many; D gene: -; V gene: TRBV12-3/TRBV12-4; CDR3 DNA: TGTGCCAGCAAAATGAGGGACGGAGAGACCCAGTACTTC; CDR3 protein: CASKMRDGETQYF
J gene: TRBJ1-2; clone size: many; D gene: -; V gene: TRBV20-1; CDR3 DNA: TGCAGTGCTAGAGGCTCTACTAACTATGGCTACACCTTC; CDR3 protein: CSARGSTNYGYTF
J gene: TRBJ2-5; clone size: many; D gene: -; V gene: TRBV29-1; CDR3 DNA: TGCAGCGTTGAAGATCTTGGGCTAGGTCAAGAGACCCAGTACTTC; CDR3 protein: CSVEDLGLGQETQYF
J gene: TRBJ2-1; clone size: many; D gene: -; V gene: TRBV19; CDR3 DNA: TGTGCCAGTAGTCCTAGCCACTCCGGACCTGAGCAGTTCTTC; CDR3 protein: CASSPSHSGPEQFF
J gene: TRBJ2-7; clone size: many; D gene: TRBD1; V gene: TRBV5-4; CDR3 DNA: TGTGCCAGCAGCCCCGGGACAGGGGTCGAGCAGTACTTC; CDR3 protein: CASSPGTGVEQYF
J gene: TRBJ2-7; clone size: few; D gene: -; V gene: TRBV19; CDR3 DNA: TGTGCCAGTAGTGCCGGGCGGACGGACGGTTCCTACGAGCAGTACTTC; CDR3 protein: CASSAGRTDGSYEQYF
J gene: TRBJ1-1; clone size: -; D gene: -; V gene: TRBV11-2; CDR3 DNA: TGTGCCAGCAGCCTAAGAGGGAGCATGAACACTGAAGCTTTCTTT; CDR3 protein: CASSLRGSMNTEAFF
J gene: TRBJ2-7; clone size: -; D gene: TRBD1; V gene: TRBV10-3; CDR3 DNA: TGTGCCACCGGGACAGGGTACGAGCAGTACTTC; CDR3 protein: CATGTGYEQYF
J gene: TRBJ2-1; clone size: few; D gene: TRBD2; V gene: TRBV4-1; CDR3 DNA: TGCGCCAGCAGCCAAGATACTACTAGCGGGAGTAGGGGTGAGCAGTTCTTC; CDR3 protein: CASSQDTTSGSRGEQFF
J gene: TRBJ2-1; clone size: many; D gene: TRBD2; V gene: TRBV6-5; CDR3 DNA: TGTGCCAGCAGTTACTCAGCTAGCGGCACCTACAATGAGCAGTTCTTC; CDR3 protein: CASSYSASGTYNEQFF
J gene: TRBJ1-1; clone size: -; D gene: -; V gene: TRBV6-1; CDR3 DNA: TGTGCCGGCAGTGAAGCGGCAGGACAGATGAACACTGAGGCTTTCTTT; CDR3 protein: CAGSEAAGQMNTEAFF
J gene: TRBJ1-2; clone size: few; D gene: -; V gene: TRBV5-5; CDR3 DNA: TGTGCCAGCAGCTTAAACCTGGACTACTATGGCTACACCTTC; CDR3 protein: CASSLNLDYYGYTF
J gene: TRBJ2-1; clone size: -; D gene: -; V gene: TRBV4-2; CDR3 DNA: TGTGCCAGCAGCCGCCAGGACTATTCGGATCAAAAGGATGAGCAGTTCTTC; CDR3 protein: CASSRQDYSDQKDEQFF
J gene: TRBJ2-3; clone size: many; D gene: -; V gene: TRBV29-1; CDR3 DNA: TGCAGCGTTGACCCGGGCGATGATACGCAGTATTTT; CDR3 protein: CSVDPGDDTQYF
J gene: TRBJ2-3; clone size: few; D gene: TRBD2; V gene: TRBV3-1; CDR3 DNA: TGTGCCAGCAGGACTAGCGATTCAGATACGCAGTATTTT; CDR3 protein: CASRTSDSDTQYF
J gene: TRBJ2-1; clone size: many; D gene: TRBD2; V gene: TRBV28; CDR3 DNA: TGTGCCAGCAAATCACCGGGACTAGCGGGAGGCCGTGAGTTCTTC; CDR3 protein: CASKSPGLAGGREFF
J gene: TRBJ2-7; clone size: many; D gene: TRBD2; V gene: TRBV18; CDR3 DNA: TGTGCCAGCTCACCATGGGGGACTAGGGGCGGCTACGAGCAGTACTTC; CDR3 protein: CASSPWGTRGGYEQYF
J gene: TRBJ2-2; clone size: -; D gene: -; V gene: TRBV5-6; CDR3 DNA: TGTGCCAGCAGCTTGGCACGCCTTCAGGGCACCGGGGAGCTGTTTTTT; CDR3 protein: CASSLARLQGTGELFF
J gene: TRBJ2-1; clone size: few; D gene: TRBD2; V gene: TRBV12-3/TRBV12-4; CDR3 DNA: TGTGCCAGCAGCTATAGCGGGGGGGCGTACAATGAGCAGTTCTTC; CDR3 protein: CASSYSGGAYNEQFF
J gene: TRBJ1-1; clone size: many; D gene: TRBD1; V gene: TRBV7-9; CDR3 DNA: TGTGCCAGCAGCCCACAGGGGGAGCCTTTCTTT; CDR3 protein: CASSPQGEPFF
J gene: TRBJ1-1; clone size: many; D gene: -; V gene: TRBV5-4; CDR3 DNA: TGTGCCAGCAGCTCCATGGGACGGATGAACACTGAAGCTTTCTTT; CDR3 protein: CASSSMGRMNTEAFF
J gene: TRBJ1-2; clone size: many; D gene: TRBD1; V gene: TRBV5-1; CDR3 DNA: TGCGCCAGCAGCTCATCGGGACAGGGGAACTATGGCTACACCTTC; CDR3 protein: CASSSSGQGNYGYTF
J gene: TRBJ1-1; clone size: many; D gene: TRBD1; V gene: TRBV7-3; CDR3 DNA: TGTGCCGGCAGCCGTACAGGGGACACTGAAGCTTTCTTT; CDR3 protein: CAGSRTGDTEAFF
J gene: TRBJ2-2; clone size: many; D gene: -; V gene: TRBV28; CDR3 DNA: TGTGCCAGCAGTTCCCCCTTGGGGGATCCGAACACCGGGGAGCTGTTTTTT; CDR3 protein: CASSSPLGDPNTGELFF
J gene: TRBJ2-7; clone size: many; D gene: -; V gene: TRBV6-2/TRBV6-3; CDR3 DNA: TGTGCCAGCAGTTCCGGACGAGCAACCTCCTACGAGCAGTACTTC; CDR3 protein: CASSSGRATSYEQYF
J gene: TRBJ1-3; clone size: many; D gene: -; V gene: TRBV29-1; CDR3 DNA: TGCAGCGCGTCAGGTGGCGGAAACACCATATATTTT; CDR3 protein: CSASGGGNTIYF
J gene: TRBJ2-1; clone size: many; D gene: -; V gene: TRBV6-2/TRBV6-3; CDR3 DNA: TGTGCCAGCGGGCGGGACTTCCCAATCAATGAGCAGTTCTTC; CDR3 protein: CASGRDFPINEQFF
J gene: TRBJ2-1; clone size: many; D gene: TRBD2; V gene: TRBV7-9; CDR3 DNA: TGTGCCAGCTGGGACTCCGGGACTAGCGGTTTCCTGCGGAATGAGCAGTTCTTC; CDR3 protein: CASWDSGTSGFLRNEQFF
J gene: TRBJ2-7; clone size: -; D gene: -; V gene: TRBV29-1; CDR3 DNA: TGCAGCGTCACCCCTACAGGGAAGAACTACGAGCAGTACTTC; CDR3 protein: CSVTPTGKNYEQYF
J gene: TRBJ1-1; clone size: many; D gene: -; V gene: TRBV5-1; CDR3 DNA: TGCGCCAGCAGTTCAACCGGGACGGCTTTCACTGAAGCTTTCTTT; CDR3 protein: CASSSTGTAFTEAFF
J gene: TRBJ2-1; clone size: many; D gene: -; V gene: TRBV29-1; CDR3 DNA: TGCAGCGTTGAAGATCCTCGAAAGTACAATGAGCAGTTCTTC; CDR3 protein: CSVEDPRKYNEQFF
J gene: TRBJ2-7; clone size: many; D gene: -; V gene: TRBV7-2; CDR3 DNA: TGTGCCAGCAGGCCCAAATCTGGTTCGGACATCTCCTACGAGCAGTACTTC; CDR3 protein: CASRPKSGSDISYEQYF
J gene: TRBJ1-3; clone size: many; D gene: -; V gene: TRBV4-1; CDR3 DNA: TGCGCCAGCACCAATATCGCCTCTGGAAACACCATATATTTT; CDR3 protein: CASTNIASGNTIYF
J gene: TRBJ2-3; clone size: many; D gene: -; V gene: TRBV7-2; CDR3 DNA: TGTGCCAGCAGCCCCCAAGGGGCAGGACTTAGCACAGATACGCAGTATTTT; CDR3 protein: CASSPQGAGLSTDTQYF
J gene: TRBJ1-5; clone size: many; D gene: -; V gene: TRBV3-1; CDR3 DNA: TGTGCCAGCAGCCCGGCAAGCAATCAGCCCCAGCATTTT; CDR3 protein: CASSPASNQPQHF
J gene: TRBJ1-6; clone size: many; D gene: TRBD1; V gene: TRBV7-3; CDR3 DNA: TGTGCCAGCAGCCCAGACAGGGGAGCGCCCCTCCACTTT; CDR3 protein: CASSPDRGAPLHF
J gene: TRBJ1-5; clone size: -; D gene: TRBD1; V gene: TRBV7-9; CDR3 DNA: TGTGCCAGCAGCCTGGGGACAGGGGAGGATCAGCCCCAGGATTTT; CDR3 protein: CASSLGTGEDQPQDF
J gene: TRBJ2-5; clone size: many; D gene: TRBD2; V gene: TRBV7-9; CDR3 DNA: TGTGCCAGCAGCTCTAGCGGGAGGACCTTTCAAGAGACCCAGTACTTC; CDR3 protein: CASSSSGRTFQETQYF
J gene: TRBJ1-1; clone size: many; D gene: TRBD1; V gene: TRBV5-1; CDR3 DNA: TGCGCCAGCAGCTTGGAGAGGGGGCCTGAAGCTTTCTTT; CDR3 protein: CASSLERGPEAFF
J gene: TRBJ2-3; clone size: -; D gene: -; V gene: TRBV5-1; CDR3 DNA: TGCGCCAGCAGCGGGGACCATTCAGGAGGTACGCAGTATTTT; CDR3 protein: CASSGDHSGGTQYF
J gene: TRBJ2-3; clone size: -; D gene: TRBD2; V gene: TRBV4-3; CDR3 DNA: TGCGCCAGAAGCCTGCGACTAGCGGGGGAGAGCGCAGATACGCAGTATTTT; CDR3 protein: CARSLRLAGESADTQYF
J gene: TRBJ2-1; clone size: -; D gene: -; V gene: TRBV6-6; CDR3 DNA: TGTGTTAGCAGTCCCTCCGGCCCAGCCGAAATCAATGAGCAGTTCTTC; CDR3 protein: CVSSPSGPAEINEQFF
J gene: TRBJ1-3; clone size: many; D gene: -; V gene: TRBV29-1; CDR3 DNA: TGCAGCGTTGCAGGGGATTCTGGAAACACCATATATTTT; CDR3 protein: CSVAGDSGNTIYF